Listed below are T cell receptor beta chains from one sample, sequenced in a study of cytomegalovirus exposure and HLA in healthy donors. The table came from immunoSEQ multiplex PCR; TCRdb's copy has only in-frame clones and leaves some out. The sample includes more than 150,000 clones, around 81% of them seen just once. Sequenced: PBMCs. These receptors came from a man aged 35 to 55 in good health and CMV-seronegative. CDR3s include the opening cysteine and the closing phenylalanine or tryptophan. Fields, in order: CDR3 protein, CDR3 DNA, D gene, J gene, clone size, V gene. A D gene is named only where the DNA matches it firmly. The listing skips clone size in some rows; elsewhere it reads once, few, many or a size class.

CDR3aa: CASSETEAREDQFF; CDR3nt: TGTGCCAGCAGTGAAACCGAGGCACGAGAGGATCAGTTCTTC; d_gene: NA; j_gene: TRBJ2-1; abundance: NA; v_gene: TRBV2
CDR3aa: CASSSRTRHLSGANVLTF; CDR3nt: TGTGCCAGCAGTTCTCGGACTAGGCATCTCTCTGGGGCCAACGTCCTGACTTTC; d_gene: TRBD2; j_gene: TRBJ2-6; abundance: NA; v_gene: TRBV27
CDR3aa: CAWSAWGAYTGELFF; CDR3nt: TGTGCCTGGAGCGCGTGGGGAGCGTACACCGGGGAGCTGTTTTTT; d_gene: NA; j_gene: TRBJ2-2; abundance: NA; v_gene: TRBV30
CDR3aa: CASSPQRGDSTEAFF; CDR3nt: TGCGCCAGCAGCCCCCAACGGGGGGATAGCACTGAAGCTTTCTTT; d_gene: NA; j_gene: TRBJ1-1; abundance: NA; v_gene: TRBV4-1
CDR3aa: CSVEGQGTTPSTEAFF; CDR3nt: TGCAGCGTTGAAGGTCAGGGGACCACCCCGTCCACTGAAGCTTTCTTT; d_gene: NA; j_gene: TRBJ1-1; abundance: NA; v_gene: TRBV29-1
CDR3aa: CASRGSGSRNNEQFF; CDR3nt: TGTGCCAGCAGGGGAAGCGGGAGTCGAAACAATGAGCAGTTCTTC; d_gene: TRBD2; j_gene: TRBJ2-1; abundance: NA; v_gene: TRBV11-2
CDR3aa: CASSQERGTVSSPLHF; CDR3nt: TGTGCCAGCAGCCAAGAAAGGGGCACGGTTAGCTCACCCCTCCACTTT; d_gene: NA; j_gene: TRBJ1-6; abundance: NA; v_gene: TRBV4-2
CDR3aa: CASSLAGQGSVTEAFF; CDR3nt: TGCGCCAGCAGCTTGGCGGGACAGGGGTCGGTCACTGAAGCTTTCTTT; d_gene: TRBD1; j_gene: TRBJ1-1; abundance: NA; v_gene: TRBV5-1
CDR3aa: CASSPSGRGTDTQYF; CDR3nt: TGTGCCAGCAGCCCAAGCGGGAGGGGGACAGATACGCAGTATTTT; d_gene: TRBD2; j_gene: TRBJ2-3; abundance: NA; v_gene: TRBV5-6
CDR3aa: CASSLTGTGDYGYTF; CDR3nt: TGTGCCAGCAGCCTCACAGGAACTGGGGACTATGGCTACACCTTC; d_gene: NA; j_gene: TRBJ1-2; abundance: once; v_gene: TRBV6-1
CDR3aa: CAWSVGSGSLRTDTQYF; CDR3nt: TGTGCCTGGAGTGTGGGTAGCGGGAGTCTCCGCACAGATACGCAGTATTTT; d_gene: TRBD2; j_gene: TRBJ2-3; abundance: NA; v_gene: TRBV30
CDR3aa: CASSTGTGDEKLFF; CDR3nt: TGTGCCAGCAGCACCGGGACAGGGGATGAAAAACTGTTTTTT; d_gene: TRBD1; j_gene: TRBJ1-4; abundance: NA; v_gene: TRBV5-5
CDR3aa: CASSRDRGWETQYF; CDR3nt: TGCGCCAGCAGCAGGGACAGGGGATGGGAGACCCAGTACTTC; d_gene: TRBD1; j_gene: TRBJ2-5; abundance: NA; v_gene: TRBV5-1
CDR3aa: CASSEWEDQPQHF; CDR3nt: TGTGCCAGCAGTGAATGGGAGGATCAGCCCCAGCATTTT; d_gene: NA; j_gene: TRBJ1-5; abundance: NA; v_gene: TRBV6-1
CDR3aa: CSASISAEAFF; CDR3nt: TGCAGTGCTAGTATCAGTGCTGAAGCTTTCTTT; d_gene: NA; j_gene: TRBJ1-1; abundance: once; v_gene: TRBV20-1
CDR3aa: CASSIGPGTYEQYF; CDR3nt: TGTGCCAGCAGTATCGGCCCAGGAACCTACGAGCAGTACTTC; d_gene: NA; j_gene: TRBJ2-7; abundance: NA; v_gene: TRBV28
CDR3aa: CASSLERALAGSDTQYF; CDR3nt: TGTGCCAGCAGCTTGGAGAGGGCTCTAGCGGGTTCAGATACGCAGTATTTT; d_gene: TRBD2; j_gene: TRBJ2-3; abundance: NA; v_gene: TRBV7-9
CDR3aa: CSSSPRGATAFF; CDR3nt: TGTTCCAGCAGCCCTCGGGGGGCAACGGCTTTCTTT; d_gene: NA; j_gene: TRBJ1-1; abundance: NA; v_gene: TRBV7-9
CDR3aa: CASSRDSGGGNTGELFF; CDR3nt: TGCGCCAGCAGCCGAGACAGCGGGGGCGGGAACACCGGGGAGCTGTTTTTT; d_gene: TRBD2; j_gene: TRBJ2-2; abundance: NA; v_gene: TRBV4-1
CDR3aa: CASSPPGQGGMPQHF; CDR3nt: TGTGCCAGTAGTCCGCCCGGGCAGGGGGGCATGCCCCAGCATTTT; d_gene: TRBD1; j_gene: TRBJ1-5; abundance: NA; v_gene: TRBV19
CDR3aa: CASSSLAGENTGELFF; CDR3nt: TGTGCCAGCAGCTCACTAGCGGGAGAGAACACCGGGGAGCTGTTTTTT; d_gene: TRBD2; j_gene: TRBJ2-2; abundance: NA; v_gene: TRBV11-3
CDR3aa: CASASGGVYGYTF; CDR3nt: TGTGCCAGCGCGAGTGGGGGGGTCTATGGCTACACCTTC; d_gene: NA; j_gene: TRBJ1-2; abundance: once; v_gene: TRBV2
CDR3aa: CAGSQDLQAYGYTF; CDR3nt: TGCGCCGGCAGCCAAGACTTGCAGGCGTATGGCTACACCTTC; d_gene: NA; j_gene: TRBJ1-2; abundance: NA; v_gene: TRBV4-1
CDR3aa: CASSNGGSSYNEQFF; CDR3nt: TGTGCCAGCAGCAACGGGGGGAGCTCCTACAATGAGCAGTTCTTC; d_gene: TRBD2; j_gene: TRBJ2-1; abundance: NA; v_gene: TRBV7-3
CDR3aa: CASNTGTGDYGYTF; CDR3nt: TGTGCCAGCAACACGGGGACAGGAGACTATGGCTACACCTTC; d_gene: TRBD1; j_gene: TRBJ1-2; abundance: NA; v_gene: TRBV11-2
CDR3aa: CASSSGQTGETQYF; CDR3nt: TGCGCCAGCAGCTCCGGACAGACCGGAGAGACCCAGTACTTC; d_gene: NA; j_gene: TRBJ2-5; abundance: NA; v_gene: TRBV5-1
CDR3aa: CASSIPTGTPTDF; CDR3nt: TGTGCCAGTAGTATCCCAACCGGGACTCCTACCGATTTT; d_gene: NA; j_gene: TRBJ2-3; abundance: once; v_gene: TRBV19
CDR3aa: CASSDQAGFYEQYF; CDR3nt: TGTGCCAGCAGTGATCAAGCGGGATTCTACGAGCAGTACTTC; d_gene: TRBD2; j_gene: TRBJ2-7; abundance: NA; v_gene: TRBV2
CDR3aa: CASSLVADYNEQFF; CDR3nt: TGCGCCAGCAGCTTGGTGGCAGATTACAATGAGCAGTTCTTC; d_gene: NA; j_gene: TRBJ2-1; abundance: NA; v_gene: TRBV5-1
CDR3aa: CASHRGNTGELFF; CDR3nt: TGTGCCAGCCACCGGGGAAACACCGGGGAGCTGTTTTTT; d_gene: NA; j_gene: TRBJ2-2; abundance: once; v_gene: TRBV18
CDR3aa: CASSLMGRDRMDSGNTIYF; CDR3nt: TGTGCCAGCAGCTTAATGGGGCGGGACAGGATGGACTCTGGAAACACCATATATTTT; d_gene: TRBD1; j_gene: TRBJ1-3; abundance: NA; v_gene: TRBV7-3
CDR3aa: CASGRDRAVVGTQYF; CDR3nt: TGTGCCAGTGGCCGGGACAGGGCAGTGGTTGGGACCCAGTACTTC; d_gene: TRBD1; j_gene: TRBJ2-5; abundance: NA; v_gene: TRBV5-6
CDR3aa: CASSAPSGRASGELFF; CDR3nt: TGTGCCAGCAGCGCCCCTAGCGGGAGGGCTTCCGGGGAGCTGTTTTTT; d_gene: TRBD2; j_gene: TRBJ2-2; abundance: NA; v_gene: TRBV9
CDR3aa: CASSVRVSPSDTQYF; CDR3nt: TGTGCCAGCAGCGTACGGGTCTCACCATCAGATACGCAGTATTTT; d_gene: NA; j_gene: TRBJ2-3; abundance: NA; v_gene: TRBV5-4
CDR3aa: CASSPQGGAYNEQFF; CDR3nt: TGTGCCAGCAGCCCACAGGGGGGAGCCTACAATGAGCAGTTCTTC; d_gene: TRBD1; j_gene: TRBJ2-1; abundance: NA; v_gene: TRBV9